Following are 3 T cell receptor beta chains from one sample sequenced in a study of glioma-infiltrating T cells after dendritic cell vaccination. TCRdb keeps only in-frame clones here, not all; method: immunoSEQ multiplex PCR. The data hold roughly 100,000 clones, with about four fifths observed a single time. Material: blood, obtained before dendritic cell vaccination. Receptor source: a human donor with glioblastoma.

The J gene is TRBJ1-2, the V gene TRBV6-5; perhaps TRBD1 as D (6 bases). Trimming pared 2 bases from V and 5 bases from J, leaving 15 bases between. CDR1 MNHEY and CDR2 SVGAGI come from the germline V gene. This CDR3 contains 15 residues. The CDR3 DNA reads TGTGCCAGCAGTTACAGGGGAGGGGGGACTTATGGCTACACCTTC. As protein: CASSYRGGGTYGYTF.

The CDR3 region has the DNA TGCGCCAGCAGCGAGGTTATTAATGAAAAACTGTTTTTT. It encodes CASSEVINEKLFF. The chain uses TRBV5-1 and TRBJ1-4; D is unclear. Trimming removed 4 bases from V and 4 bases from J, with 8 bases in between. This CDR3 spans 13 amino acids. Germline V gene lookup returns CDR1 SGHRS and CDR2 YFSETQ.

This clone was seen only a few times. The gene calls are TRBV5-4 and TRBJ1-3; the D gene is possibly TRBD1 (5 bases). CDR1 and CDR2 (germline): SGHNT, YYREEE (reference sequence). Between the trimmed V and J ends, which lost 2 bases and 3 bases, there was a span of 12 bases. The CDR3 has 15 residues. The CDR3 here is CASSFRDGVGNTIYF. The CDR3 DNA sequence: TGTGCCAGCAGCTTCAGGGATGGGGTTGGAAACACCATATATTTT.